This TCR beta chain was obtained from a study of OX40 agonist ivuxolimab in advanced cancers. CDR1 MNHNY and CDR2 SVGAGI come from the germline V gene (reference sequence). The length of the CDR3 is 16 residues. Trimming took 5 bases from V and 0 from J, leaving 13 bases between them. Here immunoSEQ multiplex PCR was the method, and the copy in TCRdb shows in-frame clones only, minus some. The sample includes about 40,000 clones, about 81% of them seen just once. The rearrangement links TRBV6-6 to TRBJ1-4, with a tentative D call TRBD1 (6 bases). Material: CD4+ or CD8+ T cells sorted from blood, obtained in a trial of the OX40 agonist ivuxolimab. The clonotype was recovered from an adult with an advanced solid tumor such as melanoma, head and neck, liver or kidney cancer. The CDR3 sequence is CASSHKGGPTNEKLFF. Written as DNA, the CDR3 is TGTGCCAGCAGTCACAAAGGGGGGCCAACTAATGAAAAACTGTTTTTT.